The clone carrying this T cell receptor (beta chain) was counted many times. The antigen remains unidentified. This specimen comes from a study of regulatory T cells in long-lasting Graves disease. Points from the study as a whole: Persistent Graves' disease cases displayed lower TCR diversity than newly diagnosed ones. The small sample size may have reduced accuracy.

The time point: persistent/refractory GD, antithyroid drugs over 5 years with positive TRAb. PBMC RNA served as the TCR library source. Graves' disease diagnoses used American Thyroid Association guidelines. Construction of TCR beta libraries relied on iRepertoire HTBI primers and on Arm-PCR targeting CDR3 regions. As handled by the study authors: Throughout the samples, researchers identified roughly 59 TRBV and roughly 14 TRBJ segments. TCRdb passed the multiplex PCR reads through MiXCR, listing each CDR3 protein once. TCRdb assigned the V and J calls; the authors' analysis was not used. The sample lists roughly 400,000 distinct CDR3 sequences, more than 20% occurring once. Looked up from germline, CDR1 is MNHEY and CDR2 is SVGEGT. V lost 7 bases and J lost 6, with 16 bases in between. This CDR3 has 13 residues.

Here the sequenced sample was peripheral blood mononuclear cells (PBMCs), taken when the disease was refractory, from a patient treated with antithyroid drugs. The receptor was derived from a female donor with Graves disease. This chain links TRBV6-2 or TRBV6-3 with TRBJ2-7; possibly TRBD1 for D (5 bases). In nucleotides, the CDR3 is TGTGCCAGCATAGAACAAGGGGTTGGCGAGCAGTACTTC. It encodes CASIEQGVGEQYF.